This T cell receptor beta chain emerged from a study of PD-1 blockade in classical Hodgkin lymphoma. Study observations and caveats: A significant rise in TCR diversity was seen by C4D1 for CD4+ cells but not for CD8+ cells. Healthy donors reportedly exceeded newly diagnosed patients in baseline TCR diversity.

There was relapse after autologous stem cell transplantation in every patient, and there was variation in brentuximab vedotin exposure. The protocol was immunoSEQ multiplex PCR, while the TCRdb copy is restricted to in-frame clones and leaves out a portion. This sample yields 25,000 to 35,000 clones, of which 70% to 90% are seen a single time; 20% to 25% belongs to the top ten. About this clone: The antigen is not known.

The sequencing here drew on peripheral blood mononuclear cells (PBMCs), taken before the second cycle of nivolumab. The sequence was obtained from a human donor with classical Hodgkin lymphoma.

The CDR3 loop reads CASSLGVGSNEKLFF. CDR3 bases: TGTGCCAGCAGCTTAGGTGTAGGTTCTAATGAAAAACTGTTTTTT. V is TRBV7-9 and J is TRBJ1-4, with D unresolved. V was pared by 1 base and J by 3 bases, with 9 bases between. There are 15 residues in the CDR3. Germline V gene sequence: CDR1 SEHNR, CDR2 FQNEAQ (reference sequence).